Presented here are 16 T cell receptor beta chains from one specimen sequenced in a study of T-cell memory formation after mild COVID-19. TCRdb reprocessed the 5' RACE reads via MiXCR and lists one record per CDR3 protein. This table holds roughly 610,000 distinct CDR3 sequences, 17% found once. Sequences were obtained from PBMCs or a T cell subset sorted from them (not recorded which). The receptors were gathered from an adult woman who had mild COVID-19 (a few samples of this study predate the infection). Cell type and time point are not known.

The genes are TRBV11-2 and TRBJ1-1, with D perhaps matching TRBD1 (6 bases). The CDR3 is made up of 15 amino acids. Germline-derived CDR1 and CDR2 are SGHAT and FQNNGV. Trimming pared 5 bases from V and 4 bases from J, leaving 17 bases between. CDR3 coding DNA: TGTGCCAGCAGCCCTCGACAGGTAACGACCACTGAAGCTTTCTTT. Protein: CASSPRQVTTTEAFF. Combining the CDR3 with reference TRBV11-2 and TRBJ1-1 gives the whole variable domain EAGVAQSPRYKIIEKRQSVAFWCNPISGHATLYWYQQILGQGPKLLIQFQNNGVVDDSQLPKDRFSAERLKGVDSTLKIQPAKLEDSAVYLCASSPRQVTTTEAFFGQGTRLTVV.

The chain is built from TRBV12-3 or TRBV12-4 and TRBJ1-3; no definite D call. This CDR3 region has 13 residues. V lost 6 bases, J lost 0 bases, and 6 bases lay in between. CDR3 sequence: CASRLSSGNTIYF. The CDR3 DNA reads TGTGCCAGCAGACTTTCCTCTGGAAACACCATATATTTT.

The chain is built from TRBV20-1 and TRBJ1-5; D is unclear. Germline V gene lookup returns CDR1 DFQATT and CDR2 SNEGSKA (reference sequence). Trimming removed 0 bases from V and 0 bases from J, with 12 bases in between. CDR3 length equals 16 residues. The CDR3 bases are TGCAGTGCTAGAGATTTTGGAGGGTATAGCAATCAGCCCCAGCATTTT. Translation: CSARDFGGYSNQPQHF.

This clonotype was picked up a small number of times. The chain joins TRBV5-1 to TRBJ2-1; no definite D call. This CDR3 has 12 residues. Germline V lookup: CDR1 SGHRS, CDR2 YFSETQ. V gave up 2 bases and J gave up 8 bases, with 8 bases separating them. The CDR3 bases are TGCGCCAGCAGCTTCATGATGGATGAGCAGTTCTTC. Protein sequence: CASSFMMDEQFF.

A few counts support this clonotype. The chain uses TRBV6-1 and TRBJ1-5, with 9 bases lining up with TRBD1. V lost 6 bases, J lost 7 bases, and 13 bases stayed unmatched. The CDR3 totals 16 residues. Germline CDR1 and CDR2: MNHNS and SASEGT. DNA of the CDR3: TGTGCCAGCAGAACAGGGGGCGCGGGGGTTAGCCAGCCCCAGCATTTT. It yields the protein CASRTGGAGVSQPQHF.

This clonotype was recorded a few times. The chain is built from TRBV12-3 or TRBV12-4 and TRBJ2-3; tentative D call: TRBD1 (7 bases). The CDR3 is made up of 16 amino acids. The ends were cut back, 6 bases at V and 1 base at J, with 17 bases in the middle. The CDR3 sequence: CASSAQGGWGTDTQYF. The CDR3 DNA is TGTGCCAGCAGCGCCCAGGGGGGCTGGGGCACAGATACGCAGTATTTT.

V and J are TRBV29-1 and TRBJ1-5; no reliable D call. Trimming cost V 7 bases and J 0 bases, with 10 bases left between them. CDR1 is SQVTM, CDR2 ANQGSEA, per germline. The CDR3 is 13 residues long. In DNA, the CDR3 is TGCAGCGCCGTAGGATCTAGCAATCAGCCCCAGCATTTT. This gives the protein CSAVGSSNQPQHF.

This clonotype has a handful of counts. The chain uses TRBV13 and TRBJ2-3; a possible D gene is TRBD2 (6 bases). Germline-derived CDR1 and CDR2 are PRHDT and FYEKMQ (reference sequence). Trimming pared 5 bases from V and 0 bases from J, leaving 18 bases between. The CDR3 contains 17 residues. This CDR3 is CASSPARQGGSTDTQYF. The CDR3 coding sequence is TGTGCCAGCAGCCCGGCCCGTCAGGGAGGAAGCACAGATACGCAGTATTTT.

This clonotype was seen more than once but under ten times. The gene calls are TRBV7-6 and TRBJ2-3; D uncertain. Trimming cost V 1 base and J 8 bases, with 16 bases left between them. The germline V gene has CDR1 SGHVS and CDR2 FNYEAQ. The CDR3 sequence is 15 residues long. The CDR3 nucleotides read TGTGCCAGCAGCTTAGTGCCTGAGTCAGTGGGTACGCAGTATTTT. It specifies CASSLVPESVGTQYF.

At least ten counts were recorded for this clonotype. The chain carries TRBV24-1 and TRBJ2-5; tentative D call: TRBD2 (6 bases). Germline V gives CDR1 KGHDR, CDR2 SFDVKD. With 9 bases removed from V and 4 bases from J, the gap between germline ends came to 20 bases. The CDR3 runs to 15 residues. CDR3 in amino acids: CATASREALGETQYF. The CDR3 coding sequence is TGTGCCACCGCCTCGAGGGAGGCCCTGGGAGAGACCCAGTACTTC.

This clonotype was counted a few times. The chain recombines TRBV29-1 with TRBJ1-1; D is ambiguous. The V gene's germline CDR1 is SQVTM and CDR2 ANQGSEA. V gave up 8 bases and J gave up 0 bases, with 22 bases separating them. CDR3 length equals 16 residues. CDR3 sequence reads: CSTPHYGRRMNTEAFF. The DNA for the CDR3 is TGCAGCACCCCACACTATGGGCGACGGATGAACACTGAAGCTTTCTTT.

This CDR3 is CAWSPPGSSYEQYF. The CDR3 DNA is TGTGCCTGGAGTCCACCAGGCAGCTCCTACGAGCAGTACTTC. The chain couples TRBV30 to TRBJ2-7; no clear D. Germline lookup yields CDR1 GTSNPN and CDR2 SVGIG (reference sequence). Deletions cut 2 bases from V and 0 bases from J, with 11 bases between. The CDR3 covers 14 residues.

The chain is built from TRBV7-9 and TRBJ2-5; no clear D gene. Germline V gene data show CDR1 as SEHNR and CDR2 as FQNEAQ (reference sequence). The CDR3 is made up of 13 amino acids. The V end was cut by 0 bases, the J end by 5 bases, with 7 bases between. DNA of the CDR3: TGTGCCAGCAGCTTAGCTGGGATTGAGACCCAGTACTTC. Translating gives CASSLAGIETQYF.

The CDR3 nucleotides are TGTGCCATCAGTGGACAGGGGCAAGAGACCCAGTACTTC. This translates into CAISGQGQETQYF. The rearrangement uses TRBV10-3 and TRBJ2-5; 8 nucleotides line up with TRBD1. This CDR3 has 13 amino acids. With V trimmed by 4 bases and J by 2 bases, 0 bases remained unmatched. In germline, CDR1 is ENHRY, CDR2 SYGVKD.

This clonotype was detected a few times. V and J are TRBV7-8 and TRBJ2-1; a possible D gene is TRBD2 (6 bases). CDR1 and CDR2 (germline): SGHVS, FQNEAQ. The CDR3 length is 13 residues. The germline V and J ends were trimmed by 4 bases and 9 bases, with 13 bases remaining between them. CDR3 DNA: TGTGCCAGCAGCTGGGACTCGCCGCTTGAGCAGTTCTTC. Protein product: CASSWDSPLEQFF. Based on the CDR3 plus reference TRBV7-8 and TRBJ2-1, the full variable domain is GAGVSQSPRYKVAKRGQDVALRCDPISGHVSLFWYQQALGQGPEFLTYFQNEAQLDKSGLPSDRFFAERPEGSVSTLKIQRTQQEDSAVYLCASSWDSPLEQFFGPGTRLTVL.

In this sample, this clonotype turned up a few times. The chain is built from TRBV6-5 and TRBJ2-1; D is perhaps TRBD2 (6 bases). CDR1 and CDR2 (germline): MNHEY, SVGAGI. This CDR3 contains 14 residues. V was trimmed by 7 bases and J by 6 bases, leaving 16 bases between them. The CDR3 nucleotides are TGTGCCAGCACTCCCTCGGGGGTAGGCAATGAGCAGTTCTTC. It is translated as CASTPSGVGNEQFF.